These 12 T cell receptor beta chains originate from one sample sequenced in a study of blood T cell repertoires in COVID-19. Method: immunoSEQ multiplex PCR; TCRdb's copy keeps in-frame clones and lacks some. The table lists almost 350,000 clones, about nine tenths of them singletons. Sequencing used PBMCs or T cells enriched from blood (not recorded which). These receptors were collected from a woman aged 25 to 39 who had been exposed to COVID-19.

The V and J genes are TRBV6-1 and TRBJ1-5; D is perhaps TRBD1 (5 bases). V lost 4 bases and J lost 0, with 19 bases in between. There are 18 residues in the CDR3. Germline V gives CDR1 MNHNS, CDR2 SASEGT. The CDR3 DNA is TGTGCCAGCAGTGGGAATTATGACAGCTATAATAGCAATCAGCCCCAGCATTTT. Amino acids: CASSGNYDSYNSNQPQHF.

This clone showed up just a few times. The chain combines TRBV7-9 with TRBJ1-1; 9 positions match TRBD1. The germline CDR1 and CDR2 sequences are SEHNR and FQNEAQ (reference sequence). The CDR3 runs to 13 residues. V shed 7 bases, J shed 3 bases, and the junction held 3 bases outside the gene matches. The CDR3 protein is CASTRQGDTEAFF. The CDR3 nucleotides read TGTGCCAGCACCCGACAGGGGGACACTGAAGCTTTCTTT.

The V and J genes are TRBV28 and TRBJ2-1; TRBD1 aligns across 9 bases. V trimming: 7 bases; J trimming: 9 bases; junction bases outside the gene matches: 13. Germline-derived CDR1 and CDR2 are MDHEN and SYDVKM. This CDR3 is built from 15 residues. The CDR3: CASTPRDREVGEQFF. DNA of the CDR3: TGTGCCAGCACCCCGCGGGACAGGGAAGTAGGTGAGCAGTTCTTC.

The rearrangement links TRBV28 to TRBJ2-3, with a possible D match to TRBD2 (6 bases). Germline V CDR1 and CDR2: MDHEN, SYDVKM. V lost 2 bases to trimming and J lost 4 bases, with 7 bases between them. This CDR3 contains 13 residues. The chain's CDR3 is CASSLLAPDTQYF. The CDR3 DNA reads TGTGCCAGCAGTTTACTAGCGCCAGATACGCAGTATTTT.

The gene calls are TRBV11-3 and TRBJ1-2, with TRBD1 as a possible D gene (6 bases). Trimming stripped 5 bases from V and 4 bases from J, with 14 bases between. Germline V CDR1 and CDR2: SGHNT, YENEEA. This CDR3 comprises 14 residues. The CDR3 here is CASSTGTLSYGYTF. The DNA of the CDR3 is TGTGCCAGCAGCACCGGGACACTGAGCTATGGCTACACCTTC.

V gene TRBV7-3 combines with J gene TRBJ2-3; D may be TRBD1 (5 bases). Trimming took off 2 bases at V and 2 bases at J, with 11 bases between the two ends. Per germline, CDR1 SGHTA and CDR2 FQGTGA. This CDR3 is built from 15 residues. The CDR3 region has the DNA TGTGCCAGCAGCTTAGGGGCTGGCCTCACAGATACGCAGTATTTT. Translated: CASSLGAGLTDTQYF. The full variable domain, its missing parts supplied by reference TRBV7-3 and TRBJ2-3, is GAGVSQTPSNKVTEKGKYVELRCDPISGHTALYWYRQSLGQGPEFLIYFQGTGAADDSGLPNDRFFAVRPEGSVSTLKIQRTERGDSAVYLCASSLGAGLTDTQYFGPGTRLTVL.

The V and J genes are TRBV4-2 and TRBJ2-3; 12 nucleotides line up with TRBD2. The V segment lost 1 base and the J segment 2 bases; nucleotides outside the gene matches: 10. CDR3 length equals 19 residues. Germline V CDR1 and CDR2: LGHNA, YNFKEQ. For the CDR3, the DNA is TGTGCCAGCAGCCAAGCTCTAGCGGGGGGGGTGGACCTCACAGATACGCAGTATTTT. Translated: CASSQALAGGVDLTDTQYF.

V gene TRBV19 combines with J gene TRBJ1-5; 11 bases align to TRBD1. The CDR3 has 20 amino acids. Germline CDR1 LNHDA, CDR2 SQIVND (reference sequence). V was pared by 4 bases and J by 0 bases, with 14 bases of the junction left unmatched. This CDR3 is CASSTRDRGTRAYSNQPQHF. The CDR3 DNA reads as TGTGCCAGTAGTACCCGGGACAGGGGGACTCGGGCCTATAGCAATCAGCCCCAGCATTTT.

The gene calls are TRBV7-9 and TRBJ2-2, with a weak D call TRBD2 (6 bases). CDR1 and CDR2 from the germline V gene are SEHNR and FQNEAQ (reference sequence). The CDR3 spans 17 residues. Deletions cut 3 bases from V and 1 base from J, with 15 bases between. Written as DNA, the CDR3 is TGTGCCAGCAGCTTTGCTAGCGTTCGGAAGAACACCGGGGAGCTGTTTTTT. Translating gives CASSFASVRKNTGELFF.

The table lists this clone with a count of one. The chain combines TRBV28 with TRBJ2-1, with 9 bases identical to TRBD2. V lost 3 bases to trimming and J lost 0 bases; unmatched junction nucleotides: 9. The CDR3 contains 18 residues. Germline CDR1 and CDR2: MDHEN and SYDVKM. The CDR3 spells CASSFPAGLATSYNEQFF. DNA of the CDR3: TGTGCCAGCAGTTTTCCCGCCGGACTAGCGACCTCCTACAATGAGCAGTTCTTC.

CDR3 DNA: TGTGCCAGCAGCCAAGATCAAGGAGGGGGGGTTGAGCAGTTCTTC. As protein: CASSQDQGGGVEQFF. The chain has TRBV4-2 and TRBJ2-1; maybe TRBD2 (7 bases). The CDR3 is 15 amino acids. V was clipped by 0 bases and J by 9 bases, with 15 bases between them. Germline CDR1 LGHNA, CDR2 YNFKEQ.

The chain is built from TRBV10-1 and TRBJ2-1; TRBD2 agrees at 14 bases. CDR3 size: 16 residues. V lost 3 bases, J lost 8 bases, and 6 bases stayed unmatched. Germline values: CDR1 WNHNN, CDR2 SYGVQD (reference sequence). CDR3 amino acids: CASSDPGTSGSYEQFF. DNA for the CDR3: TGCGCCAGCAGTGATCCCGGGACTAGCGGGAGCTATGAGCAGTTCTTC.